The T cell receptor (beta chain) under discussion was sequenced for a study of CD8 T cells in ankylosing spondylitis. This clonotype came up many times. The antigen is undetermined. Quantitative 5'-RACE with molecular barcodes produced the TCR beta libraries. TCRdb processed the 5' RACE reads anew with MiXCR; each CDR3 protein has one entry. The sample holds 100,000 to 150,000 distinct CDR3 sequences, about an eighth seen once. The CDR3 runs to 14 residues. Trimming removed 3 bases from V and 1 base from J; junction bases left unmatched: 1. The study, taken as a whole, reports: Disease-linked clones were CD8+ and relatively rare in peripheral blood. Clones linked to disease were reported to show significant enrichment in matched ankylosing spondylitis synovial fluid. Reactive arthritis synovial fluid and blood were previously reported to contain some motif variants.

The chain carries TRBV12-3 or TRBV12-4 and TRBJ1-1; 8 bases are a match to TRBD1. The sequencing input was blood, either unsorted or a sorted T cell fraction (not recorded which). The sequence came from a female donor with ankylosing spondylitis or in good health (not recorded which). The CDR3 DNA is TGTGCCAGCAGTTTTACAGGGGGGAACACTGAAGCTTTCTTT. It translates to CASSFTGGNTEAFF.